A selection of T cell receptor beta chains follows, all from one sample in a study of blood T cells in healthy people across ages. TCRdb reanalysed the 5' RACE reads using MiXCR and keeps one entry per CDR3 protein. The data contain around 800,000 distinct CDR3 sequences, under 55% of them seen just once; the ten biggest clones take up around 18%. Sequencing was performed on blood. Receptors originate from a man in his sixties in good health. The conserved cysteine and the conserved F or W are not part of the CDR3 here.

>TRBV3-1
ASSQAPPLAGAQETQY
>TRBV7-6
ASSLSSDNEKLF
>TRBV9
ASSVTGRSSYEQY
>TRBV14
ASSPQGAGGYT
>TRBV28
ASSFNGPSETQY
>TRBV6-1
ASDKAYNEQF
>TRBV2
ASSDLRASGANVLT
>TRBV6-2/TRBV6-3
ASIHGAGVGTEAF
>TRBV4-3
ASSQEAGTGLSPLH
>TRBV6-2/TRBV6-3
ASRSLTGAIYGYT
>TRBV5-1
ASSLGANRDRAYEQY
>TRBV29-1
NAGTRGEETQY
>TRBV7-2
ASSGRGAGTTDTQY
>TRBV5-4
ASSEQTGMYEQF
>TRBV12-3/TRBV12-4
ASSFRVTADEQY
>TRBV9
ASSVGGQGVQETQY
>TRBV9
ASSVGHAGTGHYEQY
>TRBV20-1
SARDPPSGKNIQY
>TRBV7-9
ASSLYGVVTEAF
>TRBV20-1
SASKGGYETQY
>TRBV9
ASSNQAGGEQF
>TRBV5-1
ASILAGDTQY
>TRBV5-1
ASSPTSGSSGANVLT
>TRBV20-1
SAGPGQAAGYT
>TRBV28
ASSSPSGGGTEAF
>TRBV5-1
ASQDPGANVLT
>TRBV10-3
AIRAGTGGDYDYT
>TRBV24-1
ATSDSQGPEQY
>TRBV5-1
ASSLMRGAQETQY
>TRBV5-1
ASMDRPGDYEQY
>TRBV20-1
SARGLAGYSTDTQY
>TRBV4-1
ASSQDNRATYEQY
>TRBV27
ASTSPRGGSYNEQF
>TRBV28
ASSRAGEAGYGYT
>TRBV6-5
ASSYRDHSGANVLT
>TRBV5-5
ASSLTVQDNEKLF
>TRBV25-1
ASRWTGYNEQY
>TRBV6-1
ASRGRDSSSYEQY